This T cell receptor (beta chain) was identified in a study of T cell responses to AZD1222 COVID-19 vaccine. Using immunoSEQ multiplex PCR, the repertoire was profiled, and TCRdb retains in-frame clones only, with some absent. The sample has 40,000 to 60,000 clones, around 86% seen once. Study-level points and caveats: The donor cohort was predominantly white British with a female majority, and clonal diversity may have been underestimated. Variant regions that are unmutated are reportedly the target of nearly half of spike-specific TCRs.

Comments on this clone: What it recognizes is unknown.

V trimming: 5 bases; J trimming: 7 bases; junction bases outside the gene matches: 6. Germline CDR1 is SEHNR and CDR2 is FQNEAQ (reference sequence). The CDR3 is 14 amino acids. The rearrangement links TRBV7-9 to TRBJ2-1, with 9 bases lining up with TRBD1. The sequences come from peripheral blood, collected 28 days after the second AZD1222 dose. The origin of this receptor is an adult who received the AZD1222 COVID-19 vaccine. CDR3 coding DNA: TGTGCCAGCAGCCGTGGGACAGGGAGGAATGAGCAGTTCTTC. Translated, it gives CASSRGTGRNEQFF. Variable domain in full (rest from reference TRBV7-9 and TRBJ2-1): DTGVSQNPRHKITKRGQNVTFRCDPISEHNRLYWYRQTLGQGPEFLTYFQNEAQLEKSRLLSDRFSAERPKGSFSTLEIQRTEQGDSAMYLCASSRGTGRNEQFFGPGTRLTVL.